A selection of T cell receptor beta chains follows, all from one sample in a study of long-term antiretroviral therapy in people with HIV. Sequencing was performed with immunoSEQ multiplex PCR; in TCRdb, only in-frame clones are kept and a portion is missing. The sample records tens of thousands of clones, around four fifths being singletons. The sequences come from unsorted PBMCs, collected 0.3 years after starting antiretroviral therapy. These receptor sequences come from a young man with HIV. The CDR3 runs from the conserved cysteine through the conserved F or W. A D gene is named only where the DNA matches it firmly. Expanded clones get a size class; other rows say once, few or many, or leave the size out.

NA,TRBJ1-1,TRBD1,TRBV7-2,CAASGQGAGDEAFF,TGTGCCGCTAGCGGTCAGGGGGCCGGCGATGAAGCTTTCTTT
NA,TRBJ2-7,NA,TRBV27,CASSLSLTVRPYEQYF,TGTGCCAGCAGTTTATCGTTGACTGTCCGCCCCTACGAGCAGTACTTC
NA,TRBJ1-2,NA,TRBV6-4,CASSYRAGANYGYTF,TGTGCCAGCAGTTACAGGGCGGGGGCTAACTATGGCTACACCTTC
NA,TRBJ2-7,TRBD1,TRBV5-4,CASSGAGTDSYEQYF,TGTGCCAGCAGCGGAGCTGGGACAGACTCCTACGAGCAGTACTTC
NA,TRBJ2-2,TRBD2,TRBV2,CATQVAGTGELFF,TGTGCCACCCAGGTAGCGGGGACCGGGGAGCTGTTTTTT
NA,TRBJ1-1,NA,TRBV5-1,CASSLNTEAFF,TGCGCCAGCAGCTTGAACACTGAAGCTTTCTTT
NA,TRBJ2-2,TRBD2,TRBV7-6,CASRQSAGVTGELFF,TGTGCCAGCAGGCAATCAGCGGGAGTCACCGGGGAGCTGTTTTTT
NA,TRBJ1-5,TRBD1,TRBV6-6,CASSGNRGGSNQPQHF,TGTGCCAGCAGTGGAAACAGGGGAGGGAGCAATCAGCCCCAGCATTTT
NA,TRBJ1-5,NA,TRBV27,CASSSLWQPQHF,TGTGCCAGCAGTTCTTTGTGGCAGCCCCAGCATTTT
NA,TRBJ2-7,TRBD1,TRBV27,CASSLETGGEQYF,TGTGCCAGCAGTTTAGAGACAGGGGGAGAGCAGTACTTC
few,TRBJ1-2,TRBD1,TRBV11-3,CASSSTGGSGYTF,TGTGCCAGCAGCTCCACAGGGGGCTCTGGCTACACCTTC
NA,TRBJ2-7,NA,TRBV10-2,CASSAGAGGFYEQYF,TGCGCCAGCAGTGCGGGCGCCGGTGGGTTCTACGAGCAGTACTTC
NA,TRBJ2-5,NA,TRBV11-2,CASSLGVPQVGETQYF,TGTGCCAGCAGCTTAGGTGTGCCCCAAGTGGGGGAGACCCAGTACTTC
NA,TRBJ2-1,NA,TRBV5-1,CASGWQGYNEQFF,TGCGCCAGTGGGTGGCAGGGATACAATGAGCAGTTCTTC
NA,TRBJ2-1,TRBD2,TRBV9,CASSSGTSETNEQFF,TGTGCCAGCAGTTCCGGGACTAGCGAAACGAATGAGCAGTTCTTC
NA,TRBJ1-5,NA,TRBV27,CASSFYSNQPQHF,TGTGCCAGCAGTTTCTATAGCAATCAGCCCCAGCATTTT
NA,TRBJ2-7,NA,TRBV10-3,CAISESQGSAYEQYF,TGTGCCATCAGTGAGTCTCAGGGATCGGCCTACGAGCAGTACTTC
NA,TRBJ2-1,NA,TRBV27,CASSLEQGGRAQFF,TGTGCCAGCAGTCTTGAACAGGGCGGGAGAGCTCAGTTCTTC
NA,TRBJ2-7,NA,TRBV6-5,CASSYRGEQYF,TGTGCCAGCAGTTATCGGGGCGAGCAGTACTTC
NA,TRBJ2-7,NA,TRBV6-6,CASTRGPQSTYEQYF,TGTGCCAGCACGCGGGGGCCACAGTCTACCTACGAGCAGTACTTC
NA,TRBJ1-1,NA,TRBV5-1,CASSLGEGSDTEAFF,TGCGCCAGCAGCTTGGGGGAGGGATCGGACACTGAAGCTTTCTTT
NA,TRBJ1-5,NA,TRBV19,CATSMGDTNQPQHF,TGTGCCACTTCGATGGGTGATACAAATCAGCCCCAGCATTTT
NA,TRBJ1-4,NA,TRBV5-1,CASSLQPTNEKLFF,TGCGCCAGCAGTCTACAGCCAACTAATGAAAAACTGTTTTTT
once,TRBJ1-1,NA,TRBV10-3,CAISPENTEAFF,TGTGCCATCTCTCCGGAAAACACTGAAGCTTTCTTT
NA,TRBJ2-6,NA,TRBV6-4,CASSEGGSGANVLTF,TGTGCCAGCAGTGAAGGGGGCTCTGGGGCCAACGTCCTGACTTTC
NA,TRBJ2-1,NA,TRBV2,CASSGGLNNEQFF,TGTGCCAGCAGTGGGGGACTCAACAATGAGCAGTTCTTC
NA,TRBJ1-1,NA,TRBV6-4,CASSVGPGGNTEAFF,TGTGCCAGCAGTGTAGGGCCCGGGGGGAACACTGAAGCTTTCTTT
medium-sized,TRBJ1-4,NA,TRBV14,CASSQRVKLFF,TGTGCCAGCAGCCAGAGAGTAAAACTGTTTTTT
NA,TRBJ1-3,TRBD1,TRBV5-4,CASSPGTGEGNTIYF,TGTGCCAGCAGCCCCGGGACAGGGGAAGGAAACACCATATATTTT
NA,TRBJ1-2,TRBD1,TRBV4-1,CASSHPGQGHGYTF,TGCGCCAGCAGCCACCCGGGACAGGGCCATGGCTACACCTTC
few,TRBJ1-5,NA,TRBV6-6,CASSRQSSQPQHF,TGTGCCAGCAGCCGACAGTCTAGTCAGCCCCAGCATTTT
NA,TRBJ2-1,NA,TRBV11-2,CASSFSGNEQFF,TGTGCCAGCAGCTTCTCTGGCAATGAGCAGTTCTTC